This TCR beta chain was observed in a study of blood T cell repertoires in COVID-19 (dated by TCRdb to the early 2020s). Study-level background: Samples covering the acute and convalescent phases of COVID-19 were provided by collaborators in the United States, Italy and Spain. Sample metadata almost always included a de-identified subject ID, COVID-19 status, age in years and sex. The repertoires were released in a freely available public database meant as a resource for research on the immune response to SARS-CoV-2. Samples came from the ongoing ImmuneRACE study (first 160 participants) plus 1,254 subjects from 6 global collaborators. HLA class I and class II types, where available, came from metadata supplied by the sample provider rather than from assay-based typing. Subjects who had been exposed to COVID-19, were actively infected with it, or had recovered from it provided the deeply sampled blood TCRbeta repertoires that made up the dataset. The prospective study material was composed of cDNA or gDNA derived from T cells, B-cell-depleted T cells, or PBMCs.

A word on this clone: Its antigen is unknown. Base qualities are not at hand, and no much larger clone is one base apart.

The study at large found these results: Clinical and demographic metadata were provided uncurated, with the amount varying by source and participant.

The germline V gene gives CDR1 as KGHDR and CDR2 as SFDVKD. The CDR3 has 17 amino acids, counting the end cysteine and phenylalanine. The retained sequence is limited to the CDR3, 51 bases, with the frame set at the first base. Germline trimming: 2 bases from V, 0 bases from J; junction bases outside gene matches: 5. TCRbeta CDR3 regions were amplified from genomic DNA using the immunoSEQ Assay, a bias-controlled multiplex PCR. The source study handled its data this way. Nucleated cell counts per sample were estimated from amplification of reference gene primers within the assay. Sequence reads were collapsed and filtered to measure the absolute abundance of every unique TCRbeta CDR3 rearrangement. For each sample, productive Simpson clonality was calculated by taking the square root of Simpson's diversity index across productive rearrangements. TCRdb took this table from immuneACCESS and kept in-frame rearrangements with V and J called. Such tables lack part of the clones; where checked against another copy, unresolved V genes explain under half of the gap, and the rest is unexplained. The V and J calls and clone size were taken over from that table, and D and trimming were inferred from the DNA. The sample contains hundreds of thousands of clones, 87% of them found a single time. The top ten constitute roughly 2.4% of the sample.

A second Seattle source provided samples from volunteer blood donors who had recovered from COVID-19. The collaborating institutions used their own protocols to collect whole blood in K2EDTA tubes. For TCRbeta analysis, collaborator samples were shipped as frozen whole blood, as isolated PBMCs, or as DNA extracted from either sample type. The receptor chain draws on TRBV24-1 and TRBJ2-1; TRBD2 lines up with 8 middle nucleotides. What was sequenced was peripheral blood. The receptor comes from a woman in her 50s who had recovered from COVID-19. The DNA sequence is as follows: TGTGCCACCAGTGATTCTAGCGGGTCGAGCTCCTACAATGAGCAGTTCTTC. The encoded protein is CATSDSSGSSSYNEQFF.